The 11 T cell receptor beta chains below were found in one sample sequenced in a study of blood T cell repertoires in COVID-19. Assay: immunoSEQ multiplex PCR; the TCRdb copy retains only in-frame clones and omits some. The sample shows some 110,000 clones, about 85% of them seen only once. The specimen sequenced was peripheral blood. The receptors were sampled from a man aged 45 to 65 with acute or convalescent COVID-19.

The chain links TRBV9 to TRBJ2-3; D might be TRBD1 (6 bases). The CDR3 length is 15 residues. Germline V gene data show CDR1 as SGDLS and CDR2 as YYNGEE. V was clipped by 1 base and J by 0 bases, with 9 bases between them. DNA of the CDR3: TGTGCCAGCAGCGTACGAGGGGGAAGCACAGATACGCAGTATTTT. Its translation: CASSVRGGSTDTQYF.

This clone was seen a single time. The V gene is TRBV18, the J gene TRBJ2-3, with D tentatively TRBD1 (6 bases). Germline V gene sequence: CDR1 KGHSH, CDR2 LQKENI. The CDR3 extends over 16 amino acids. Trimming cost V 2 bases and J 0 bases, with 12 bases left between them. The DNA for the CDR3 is TGTGCCAGCTCACCATTTTTGGGGGCTAGCACAGATACGCAGTATTTT. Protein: CASSPFLGASTDTQYF. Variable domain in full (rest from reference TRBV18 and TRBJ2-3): NAGVMQNPRHLVRRRGQEARLRCSPMKGHSHVYWYRQLPEEGLKFMVYLQKENIIDESGMPKERFSAEFPKEGPSILRIQQVVRGDSAAYFCASSPFLGASTDTQYFGPGTRLTVL.

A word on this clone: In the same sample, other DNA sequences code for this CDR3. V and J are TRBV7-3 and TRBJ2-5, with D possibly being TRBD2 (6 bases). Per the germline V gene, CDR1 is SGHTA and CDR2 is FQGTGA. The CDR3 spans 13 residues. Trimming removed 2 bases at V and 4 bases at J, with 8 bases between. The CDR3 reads CASSLGGRETQYF. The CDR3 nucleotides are TGTGCCAGCAGCTTAGGAGGGAGAGAGACCCAGTACTTC.

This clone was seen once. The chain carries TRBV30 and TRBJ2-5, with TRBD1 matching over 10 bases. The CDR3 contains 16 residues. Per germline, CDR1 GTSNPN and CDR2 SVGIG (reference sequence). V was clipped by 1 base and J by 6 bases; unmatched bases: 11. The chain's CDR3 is CAWSGLETGGMKTQYF. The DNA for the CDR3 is TGTGCCTGGAGTGGGTTGGAGACAGGGGGCATGAAGACCCAGTACTTC.

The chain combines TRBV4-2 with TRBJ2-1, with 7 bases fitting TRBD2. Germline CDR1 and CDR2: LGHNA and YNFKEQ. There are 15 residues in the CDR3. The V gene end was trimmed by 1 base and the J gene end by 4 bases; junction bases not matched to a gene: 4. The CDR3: CASSQGLATYNEQFF. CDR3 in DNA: TGTGCCAGCAGCCAAGGACTAGCAACATACAATGAGCAGTTCTTC.

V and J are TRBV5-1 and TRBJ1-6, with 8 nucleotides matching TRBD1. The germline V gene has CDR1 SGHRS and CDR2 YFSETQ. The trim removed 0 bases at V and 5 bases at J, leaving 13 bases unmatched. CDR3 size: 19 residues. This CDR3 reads CASSLEGQGSHYDNSPLHF. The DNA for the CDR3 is TGCGCCAGCAGCTTGGAAGGACAGGGTTCCCACTATGATAATTCACCCCTCCACTTT.

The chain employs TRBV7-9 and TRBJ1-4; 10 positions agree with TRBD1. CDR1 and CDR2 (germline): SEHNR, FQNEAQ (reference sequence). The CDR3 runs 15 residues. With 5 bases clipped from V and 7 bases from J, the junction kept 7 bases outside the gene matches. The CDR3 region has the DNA TGTGCCAGCAGCACTCGGACAGGGGGTGTTGAAAAACTGTTTTTT. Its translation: CASSTRTGGVEKLFF.

CDR3 loop: CASSLRWSTGELFF. The CDR3 DNA reads TGTGCCAGCAGCCTACGGTGGAGCACCGGGGAGCTGTTTTTT. This chain links TRBV27 with TRBJ2-2; D ambiguous. Between the trimmed V and J ends, which lost 6 bases and 4 bases, there was a span of 12 bases. The CDR3 spans 14 residues. Per the germline V gene, CDR1 is MNHEY and CDR2 is SMNVEV (reference sequence).

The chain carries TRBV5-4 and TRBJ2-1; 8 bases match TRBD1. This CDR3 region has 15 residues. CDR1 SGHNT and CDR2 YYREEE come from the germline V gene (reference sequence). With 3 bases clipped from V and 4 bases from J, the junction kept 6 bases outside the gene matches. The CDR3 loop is CASSSTGAGYNEQFF. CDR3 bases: TGTGCCAGCAGCTCGACAGGGGCCGGGTACAATGAGCAGTTCTTC.

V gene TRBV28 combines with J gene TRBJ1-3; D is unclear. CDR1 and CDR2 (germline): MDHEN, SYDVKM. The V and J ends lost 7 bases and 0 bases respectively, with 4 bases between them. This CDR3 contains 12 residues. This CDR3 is CASTLSGNTIYF. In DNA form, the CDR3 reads TGTGCCAGCACCCTCTCTGGAAACACCATATATTTT.

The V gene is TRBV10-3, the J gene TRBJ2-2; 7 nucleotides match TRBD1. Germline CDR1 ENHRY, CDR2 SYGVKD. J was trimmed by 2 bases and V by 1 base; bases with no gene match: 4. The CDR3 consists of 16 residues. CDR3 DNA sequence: TGTGCCATCAGTGAGTTCGGGACAGTTAACACCGGGGAGCTGTTTTTT. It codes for CAISEFGTVNTGELFF.